This TCR beta chain appears in the sequencing data of a study of OX40 agonist ivuxolimab in advanced cancers. At the level of the study: Every patient in dose escalation had hepatocellular carcinoma, melanoma, renal cell or head and neck cancer. Anti-PD-1, anti-PD-L1 or anti-CTLA-4 therapy given earlier was allowed, and approximately 40% had some. Study-wide results and caveats: At 0.1 to 3.0 mg/kg, CD4+ and CD8+ blood T cells expanded clonally by week 6. Relative to CD4+ cells, CD8+ T cells on average had more expanded clones.

The repertoire was sequenced with immunoSEQ multiplex PCR; TCRdb's copy has only in-frame clones and lacks some. The data show 90,000 to 120,000 clones, with around 93% seen just once and roughly 1.3% held by the top ten. A word on this clone: Its specificity is not known.

Trimming removed 2 bases at V and 2 bases at J, with 9 bases between. Germline loops: CDR1 MGHRA, CDR2 YSYEKL. The CDR3 has 14 amino acids. The source is an adult with an advanced solid tumor such as melanoma, head and neck, liver or kidney cancer. The chain recombines TRBV4-1 with TRBJ1-1, with D possibly TRBD1 on 6 matching bases. Sequencing was performed on CD4+ or CD8+ T cells sorted from blood, taken in a trial of the OX40 agonist ivuxolimab. The CDR3 protein is CASSQRTVNTEAFF. The CDR3 DNA follows: TGCGCCAGCAGCCAAAGGACAGTAAACACTGAAGCTTTCTTT.